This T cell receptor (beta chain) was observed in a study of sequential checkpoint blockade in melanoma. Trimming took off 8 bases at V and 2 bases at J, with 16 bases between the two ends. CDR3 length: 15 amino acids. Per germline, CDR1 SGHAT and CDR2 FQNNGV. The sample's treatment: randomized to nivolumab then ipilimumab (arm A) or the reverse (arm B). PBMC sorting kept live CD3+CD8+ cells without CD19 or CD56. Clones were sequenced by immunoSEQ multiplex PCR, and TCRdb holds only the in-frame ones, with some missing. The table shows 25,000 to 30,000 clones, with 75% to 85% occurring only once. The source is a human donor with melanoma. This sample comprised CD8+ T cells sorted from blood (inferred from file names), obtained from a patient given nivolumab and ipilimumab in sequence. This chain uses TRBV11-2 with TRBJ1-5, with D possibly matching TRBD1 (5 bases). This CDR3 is CASGAGRSGNQPQHF. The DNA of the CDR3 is TGTGCCAGCGGGGCTGGCAGGTCGGGCAATCAGCCCCAGCATTTT.